One sample yielded the 5 T cell receptor beta chains listed below, sequenced in a study of glioma-infiltrating T cells after dendritic cell vaccination. Assay used: immunoSEQ multiplex PCR; TCRdb lists only in-frame clones, some missing. The data hold 100,000 or so clones, with 65% to 90% observed a single time. The material was blood, obtained before dendritic cell vaccination. The receptors shown here come from a human donor with glioblastoma.

In this sample, this clone turned up a few times. This chain links TRBV5-4 with TRBJ2-3; tentatively, D is TRBD1 (5 bases). V lost 1 base and J 1 base, leaving 7 bases between the germline ends. CDR1 and CDR2 from the germline V gene are SGHNT and YYREEE (reference sequence). The CDR3 consists of 14 residues. This CDR3 reads CASSLRGGTDTQYF. The CDR3 DNA sequence: TGTGCCAGCAGCTTGAGGGGCGGCACAGATACGCAGTATTTT. The full variable domain, its missing parts supplied by reference TRBV5-4 and TRBJ2-3, is ETGVTQSPTHLIKTRGQQVTLRCSSQSGHNTVSWYQQALGQGPQFIFQYYREEENGRGNFPPRFSGLQFPNYSSELNVNALELDDSALYLCASSLRGGTDTQYFGPGTRLTVL.

The V and J genes are TRBV5-4 and TRBJ1-2; the D gene is possibly TRBD1 (6 bases). The V gene lost 2 bases and the J gene lost 4 bases, with 9 bases spanning the gap. The CDR3 totals 13 residues. Germline CDR1 is SGHNT and CDR2 is YYREEE (reference sequence). The CDR3 bases are TGTGCCAGCAGCTTCAGGGGCGGCTATGGCTACACCTTC. Residues: CASSFRGGYGYTF.

The chain joins TRBV23-1 to TRBJ2-7, with 9 bases that match TRBD1. TRBV23-1 is treated as an ORF (open reading frame) with a function not yet certain. The CDR3 is 15 residues long. Trimming removed 9 bases from V and 2 bases from J; junction bases left unmatched: 11. The CDR3 DNA reads TGCGCCAGAAGACAGGGGGATTTCGCCACCTACGAGCAGTACTTC. Protein product: CARRQGDFATYEQYF.

This CDR3 reads CASSQDIGVYEQYF. CDR3 nucleotide sequence: TGTGCCAGCAGCCAAGACATAGGGGTCTACGAGCAGTACTTC. The J gene is TRBJ2-7, the V gene TRBV14; D is possibly TRBD1 (5 bases). In germline, CDR1 is SGHDN, CDR2 FVKESK. V lost 0 bases and J lost 3, with 9 bases in between. The CDR3 runs to 14 residues.

V usage is TRBV18 and J usage is TRBJ1-5; a weak D match, TRBD1 (5 bases). V gave up 2 bases and J gave up 5 bases, with 7 bases separating them. Germline V lookup: CDR1 KGHSH, CDR2 LQKENI. The CDR3 consists of 13 residues. The CDR3 spells CASSPTTDQPQHF. CDR3 nucleotides: TGTGCCAGCTCACCAACGACAGATCAGCCCCAGCATTTT. Supplemented by reference TRBV18 and TRBJ1-5, the full variable domain reads NAGVMQNPRHLVRRRGQEARLRCSPMKGHSHVYWYRQLPEEGLKFMVYLQKENIIDESGMPKERFSAEFPKEGPSILRIQQVVRGDSAAYFCASSPTTDQPQHFGDGTRLSIL.